The 18 T cell receptor beta chains presented below share a single source sample, sequenced in a study of shared clonotypes between healthy human individuals. Produced via immunoSEQ multiplex PCR; TCRdb's table is partial and in-frame only. The table includes some 630,000 clones, roughly 96% detected once. Selected positively for CCR7 and CD45RO-negative, naive CD8 cells excluded terminally differentiated effector memory CD45RA+ cells. The sequenced sample consisted of naive CD8+ T cells sorted from blood. The receptors were gathered from a young woman in good health.

This chain links TRBV27 with TRBJ1-5; TRBD1 aligns across 7 bases. In germline, CDR1 is MNHEY, CDR2 SMNVEV (reference sequence). Trimming took 6 bases from V and 7 from J; bases not matched to a gene: 9. CDR3 size: 14 residues. CDR3 loop: CASRETGIGQPQHF. The DNA of the CDR3 is TGTGCCAGCAGGGAGACAGGGATTGGACAGCCCCAGCATTTT.

The rearrangement uses TRBV10-3 and TRBJ1-5, with D possibly matching TRBD1 (6 bases). Germline CDR1 is ENHRY and CDR2 is SYGVKD. The CDR3 totals 15 residues. With 7 bases removed from V and 2 bases from J, the gap between germline ends came to 15 bases. The CDR3 nucleotides read TGTGCCATCATCCCCCCGGGGGCCGGCAATCAGCCCCAGCATTTT. Protein product: CAIIPPGAGNQPQHF.

This clone showed up just once. The chain uses TRBV7-8 and TRBJ2-7; 10 bases are shared with TRBD2. In germline, CDR1 is SGHVS, CDR2 FQNEAQ. The CDR3 runs 15 residues. Trimming removed 5 bases from V and 1 base from J; junction bases left unmatched: 5. The CDR3 spells CASSASSGSSYEQYF. CDR3 in DNA: TGTGCCAGCAGCGCCTCTAGCGGGAGTTCCTACGAGCAGTACTTC.

The CDR3 coding sequence is TGTGCCAGCAGTGCAACTAGCGGGAGGGCCTCCGGGGAGCTGTTTTTT. The encoded protein is CASSATSGRASGELFF. This sequence joins TRBV25-1 and TRBJ2-2; 13 positions agree with TRBD2. The germline V gene has CDR1 MGHDK and CDR2 SYGVNS. V lost 4 bases to trimming and J lost 6 bases; unmatched junction nucleotides: 5. The CDR3 contains 16 residues.

The J gene is TRBJ2-1, the V gene TRBV2; D is undetermined. The CDR3 has 11 residues. CDR1 is SNHLY, CDR2 FYNNEI, per germline. The CDR3 nucleotides are TGTGCTATAAAACCAAAAAATGAGCAGTTCTTC. Protein: CAIKPKNEQFF.

This chain links TRBV21-1 with TRBJ2-5. TRBV21-1 is a pseudogene segment. The CDR3 extends over 15 amino acids. DNA for the CDR3: TGTGCCAGCACCCTGGACGGGGCTACAAGAAAGACCCAGTACTTC. This codes for CASTLDGATRKTQYF.

The chain couples TRBV19 to TRBJ1-2; D gene unclear. V was cut by 0 bases and J by 6 bases, with 11 bases left in between. This CDR3 contains 14 residues. The germline V gene encodes CDR1 LNHDA and CDR2 SQIVND (reference sequence). The CDR3 here is CASSIDSRVDGYTF. DNA for the CDR3: TGTGCCAGTAGTATAGATAGTAGGGTGGATGGCTACACCTTC. Drawing the rest from reference TRBV19 and TRBJ1-2, the complete variable domain is DGGITQSPKYLFRKEGQNVTLSCEQNLNHDAMYWYRQDPGQGLRLIYYSQIVNDFQKGDIAEGYSVSREKKESFPLTVTSAQKNPTAFYLCASSIDSRVDGYTFGSGTRLTVV.

Turning to this clone: Other DNA sequences from this sample encode an identical CDR3 as well. J is TRBJ2-2 and V is TRBV5-4; no firm D call. The germline V gene has CDR1 SGHNT and CDR2 YYREEE (reference sequence). V was trimmed by 5 bases and J by 6 bases, leaving 5 bases between them. The CDR3 has 11 residues. CDR3 nucleotides: TGTGCCAGCAGTGGCCCCGGGGAGCTGTTTTTT. Encoded protein: CASSGPGELFF.

The chain combines TRBV6-7 with TRBJ2-7, with TRBD1 matching over 10 bases. TRBV6-7 is classed as an ORF, of uncertain function. V dropped 2 bases and J dropped 3; count of bases not matched to a gene: 4. The CDR3 consists of 15 residues. DNA of the CDR3: TGTGCCAGCAGTTACATCGGGGACAGGGGCTACGAGCAGTACTTC. This gives the protein CASSYIGDRGYEQYF.

This clone has a single count. The V call is TRBV27, the J call TRBJ2-1; no clear D. The CDR3 runs to 14 residues. The germline V and J ends were trimmed by 5 bases and 4 bases, with 12 bases remaining between them. Germline V gene sequence: CDR1 MNHEY, CDR2 SMNVEV (reference sequence). In DNA form, the CDR3 reads TGTGCCAGCAGTCCGTACACCCAGTACAATGAGCAGTTCTTC. As protein: CASSPYTQYNEQFF.

The V and J genes are TRBV2 and TRBJ1-2; TRBD1 might be the D (5 bases). This CDR3 contains 12 residues. Germline lookup yields CDR1 SNHLY and CDR2 FYNNEI. Trimming removed 8 bases from V and 9 bases from J, with 16 bases in between. The CDR3 reads CASGDYRRSYTF. CDR3 bases: TGTGCCAGCGGGGACTACCGGCGCAGCTACACCTTC. The entire variable domain, with the rest obtained from reference TRBV2 and TRBJ1-2, is as follows: EPEVTQTPSHQVTQMGQEVILRCVPISNHLYFYWYRQILGQKVEFLVSFYNNEISEKSEIFDDQFSVERPDGSNFTLKIRSTKLEDSAMYFCASGDYRRSYTFGSGTRLTVV.

The chain carries TRBV13 and TRBJ2-7; unclear D gene. V was clipped by 0 bases and J by 2 bases, with 11 bases between them. Germline V gives CDR1 PRHDT, CDR2 FYEKMQ (reference sequence). This CDR3 is built from 15 residues. CDR3 in DNA: TGTGCCAGCAGCTTAGGCCTTGCCCGAACCTACGAGCAGTACTTC. It yields the protein CASSLGLARTYEQYF.

V is TRBV6-1 and J is TRBJ1-2; no reliable D call. The CDR3 is made up of 13 amino acids. In germline, CDR1 is MNHNS, CDR2 SASEGT. The ends were cut back, 6 bases at V and 3 bases at J, with 11 bases in the middle. The CDR3 loop is CASRAARHYGYTF. The CDR3 nucleotides are TGTGCCAGCAGGGCGGCGAGGCACTATGGCTACACCTTC.

The CDR3 loop reads CASSETGGVYNEQFF. The CDR3 DNA reads as TGTGCCAGCAGTGAAACGGGAGGGGTCTACAATGAGCAGTTCTTC. This sequence joins TRBV6-1 and TRBJ2-1, with TRBD2 matching 8 bases. The CDR3 is 15 amino acids. The germline V gene encodes CDR1 MNHNS and CDR2 SASEGT. V trimming: 2 bases; J trimming: 3 bases; junction bases outside the gene matches: 3.

Remarks on this clone: Other DNA sequences of this sample code for an identical CDR3. This chain links TRBV2 with TRBJ2-7, with no clear D. The CDR3 is 12 amino acids. Trimming stripped 0 bases from V and 4 bases from J, with 4 bases between. Germline V gives CDR1 SNHLY, CDR2 FYNNEI. CDR3 in amino acids: CASSEALYEQYF. CDR3 bases: TGTGCCAGCAGTGAAGCGCTGTACGAGCAGTACTTC. Supplemented by reference TRBV2 and TRBJ2-7, the full variable domain reads EPEVTQTPSHQVTQMGQEVILRCVPISNHLYFYWYRQILGQKVEFLVSFYNNEISEKSEIFDDQFSVERPDGSNFTLKIRSTKLEDSAMYFCASSEALYEQYFGPGTRLTVT.

The chain links TRBV2 to TRBJ2-5; 9 nucleotides line up with TRBD1. Germline values: CDR1 SNHLY, CDR2 FYNNEI. V shed 6 bases, J shed 5 bases, and the junction held 7 bases outside the gene matches. This CDR3 region has 14 residues. In nucleotides, the CDR3 is TGTGCCAGCAGGGAGGGACAGGGTGGCGAGACCCAGTACTTC. Amino acids: CASREGQGGETQYF.

The chain recombines TRBV19 with TRBJ2-2; TRBD2 agrees at 10 bases. The CDR3 is 17 amino acids. Losses at the gene ends were 0 bases for V and 7 bases for J; bases not matched to a gene: 8. Germline CDR1 LNHDA, CDR2 SQIVND (reference sequence). The CDR3 region is CASSIDSLSGRVGELFF. The CDR3, as DNA: TGTGCCAGTAGTATAGATAGTCTAAGCGGGAGGGTCGGGGAGCTGTTTTTT.

This chain joins TRBV19 and TRBJ2-1; 12 bases match TRBD2. J was trimmed by 9 bases and V by 1 base; bases with no gene match: 4. The germline CDR1 and CDR2 sequences are LNHDA and SQIVND (reference sequence). This CDR3 has 15 residues. The CDR3 nucleotides read TGTGCCAGTAGTATAGGTACTAGCGGGAGGACTGAGCAGTTCTTC. Translating it yields CASSIGTSGRTEQFF.